What follows are 21 T cell receptor beta chains derived from one specimen sequenced in a study of cytomegalovirus exposure and HLA in healthy donors. The PCR contained 60 Vbeta and 13 Jbeta primers. Only in-frame clones appear in the TCRdb table, and some are missing; sequencing was by immunoSEQ multiplex PCR. The repertoire holds about 130,000 clones, with 81% as singletons. Input material: PBMCs. These receptors all stem from a man aged 18-30 years in good health and CMV-seronegative.

J is TRBJ1-2 and V is TRBV6-6, with unresolved D. V was shortened by 7 bases and J by 4 bases, with 19 bases between the two germline ends. This CDR3 contains 15 residues. The germline gives CDR1 MNHNY, CDR2 SVGAGI (reference sequence). This CDR3 reads CASTLTRYNPYGYTF. DNA for the CDR3: TGTGCCAGCACTCTGACTCGTTACAATCCCTATGGCTACACCTTC.

The V gene is TRBV11-3, the J gene TRBJ2-3; unclear D gene. Per germline, CDR1 SGHNT and CDR2 YENEEA. CDR3 size: 14 residues. Trimming pared 1 base from V and 1 base from J, leaving 6 bases between. The CDR3 loop is CASSLGRGTDTQYF. Written as DNA, the CDR3 is TGTGCCAGCAGCTTAGGTCGTGGCACAGATACGCAGTATTTT.

The CDR3 nucleotides read TGTGCCAGCGGCGGCTCAGTGAACACTGAAGCTTTCTTT. This encodes CASGGSVNTEAFF. This rearrangement joins TRBV9 to TRBJ1-1; D gene ambiguous. CDR3 length equals 13 residues. Deletions cut 7 bases from V and 0 bases from J, with 10 bases between. Per the germline V gene, CDR1 is SGDLS and CDR2 is YYNGEE.

V is TRBV7-3 and J is TRBJ2-1; the match to TRBD2 covers 16 bases. V trimming: 5 bases; J trimming: 9 bases; junction bases outside the gene matches: 19. The CDR3 extends over 20 amino acids. Germline CDR1 reads SGHTA; CDR2 reads FQGTGA. The CDR3 is CASSPRGLAGGILDFSEQFF. The CDR3 DNA reads TGTGCCAGCAGCCCACGGGGACTAGCGGGGGGGATTCTTGATTTTAGTGAGCAGTTCTTC. Together with reference TRBV7-3 and TRBJ2-1, the CDR3 gives the full variable domain: GAGVSQTPSNKVTEKGKYVELRCDPISGHTALYWYRQSLGQGPEFLIYFQGTGAADDSGLPNDRFFAVRPEGSVSTLKIQRTERGDSAVYLCASSPRGLAGGILDFSEQFFGPGTRLTVL.

The rearrangement links TRBV19 to TRBJ2-7, with TRBD1 as a possible D gene (5 bases). CDR1 is LNHDA and CDR2 is SQIVND in the germline V gene (reference sequence). This CDR3 has 14 residues. Deletions cut 3 bases from V and 0 bases from J, with 9 bases between. The chain's CDR3 is CASSMGQGSYEQYF. The CDR3 nucleotides read TGTGCCAGTAGTATGGGGCAGGGCTCCTACGAGCAGTACTTC.

The V gene is TRBV7-2, the J gene TRBJ2-3, with TRBD2 as a possible D gene (6 bases). Germline V lookup: CDR1 SGHTA, CDR2 FQGNSA. This CDR3 is built from 15 residues. V gave up 1 base and J gave up 2 bases, with 10 bases separating them. This CDR3 is CASSLEGRDTDTQYF. As DNA, the CDR3 is TGTGCCAGCAGCTTAGAGGGGCGGGACACAGATACGCAGTATTTT.

The CDR3 reads CASTGGRGEQYF. CDR3 nucleotide sequence: TGTGCCAGTACAGGGGGCAGGGGCGAGCAGTACTTC. The V and J genes are TRBV6-5 and TRBJ2-7, with 9 positions matching TRBD1. CDR3 length: 12 amino acids. Losses at the gene ends were 9 bases for V and 6 bases for J; bases not matched to a gene: 6. CDR1 MNHEY and CDR2 SVGAGI come from the germline V gene.

This chain connects TRBV2 to TRBJ1-1, with D unresolved. Germline assignment: CDR1 SNHLY and CDR2 FYNNEI. This CDR3 region has 14 residues. The V gene lost 6 bases and the J gene lost 3 bases, with 14 bases spanning the gap. CDR3 in DNA: TGTGCCAGCAGCCGCAGTTCTCGGGACACTGAAGCTTTCTTT. It yields the protein CASSRSSRDTEAFF.

V gene TRBV30 combines with J gene TRBJ2-5; unclear D gene. The DNA end favors TRBJ2-7, so the J call may be wrong. In germline, CDR1 is GTSNPN, CDR2 SVGIG (reference sequence). CDR3 length: 13 residues. The CDR3 is CAWRGSSVSEQYF. For the CDR3, the DNA is TGTGCCTGGAGGGGTAGTTCCGTAAGCGAGCAGTACTTC.

The rearrangement joins TRBV28 to TRBJ1-1; D unresolved. There are 13 residues in the CDR3. V dropped 5 bases and J dropped 0 bases, with 7 bases sitting between them. Germline-derived CDR1 and CDR2 are MDHEN and SYDVKM. CDR3 protein: CASSLGLNTEAFF. As DNA, the CDR3 is TGTGCCAGCAGTCTGGGCCTGAACACTGAAGCTTTCTTT. Complete variable domain (other parts from reference TRBV28 and TRBJ1-1): DVKVTQSSRYLVKRTGEKVFLECVQDMDHENMFWYRQDPGLGLRLIYFSYDVKMKEKGDIPEGYSVSREKKERFSLILESASTNQTSMYLCASSLGLNTEAFFGQGTRLTVV.

The rearrangement links TRBV21-1 to TRBJ2-3; the listed D gene, TRBD2, was not tested against the DNA. TRBV21-1 is described as a pseudogene. This CDR3 contains 15 residues. CDR3 protein: CASSKRAGPTDTQYF. For the CDR3, the DNA is TGTGCCAGCAGCAAAAGGGCGGGACCCACAGATACGCAGTATTTT.

The chain combines TRBV5-4 with TRBJ2-6; TRBD2 aligns across 7 bases. Germline assignment: CDR1 SGHNT and CDR2 YYREEE (reference sequence). The CDR3 loop spans 16 amino acids. The ends lost 3 bases at V and 1 base at J; junction bases unmatched: 4. Here the CDR3 reads CASSSMGGSGANVLTF. As DNA, the CDR3 is TGTGCCAGCAGCTCAATGGGGGGGTCTGGGGCCAACGTCCTGACTTTC.

The J gene is TRBJ2-3, the V gene TRBV9, with 7 nucleotides matching TRBD2. The CDR3 length is 15 residues. CDR1 is SGDLS and CDR2 is YYNGEE in the germline V gene. V lost 1 base, J lost 2 bases, and 4 bases stayed unmatched. The CDR3: CASSVWRGNTDTQYF. CDR3 DNA sequence: TGTGCCAGCAGCGTATGGCGGGGGAACACAGATACGCAGTATTTT.

The CDR3 here is CASSLEGHISYNEQFF. In DNA form, the CDR3 reads TGTGCCAGCAGCTTAGAGGGGCATATCTCCTACAATGAGCAGTTCTTC. The chain employs TRBV7-8 and TRBJ2-1, with D possibly being TRBD1 (5 bases). The CDR3 has 16 amino acids. The germline V and J ends were trimmed by 1 base and 0 bases, with 10 bases remaining between them. Per the germline V gene, CDR1 is SGHVS and CDR2 is FQNEAQ.

The chain is built from TRBV18 and TRBJ1-4; 7 bases match TRBD1. CDR1 is KGHSH, CDR2 LQKENI, per germline. Losses at the gene ends were 2 bases for V and 3 bases for J; bases not matched to a gene: 6. This CDR3 has 16 residues. In DNA form, the CDR3 reads TGTGCCAGCTCACCAAATACGGGACAGTCTAATGAAAAACTGTTTTTT. Translation: CASSPNTGQSNEKLFF.

The V call is TRBV7-9, the J call TRBJ2-7; maybe TRBD1 (6 bases). The germline V gene encodes CDR1 SEHNR and CDR2 FQNEAQ (reference sequence). This CDR3 has 13 amino acids. V was clipped by 5 bases and J by 0 bases, with 8 bases between them. This chain's CDR3 is CASSLDSSYEQYF. The CDR3 DNA sequence: TGTGCCAGCAGCCTGGACAGCTCCTACGAGCAGTACTTC. Filled out from reference TRBV7-9 and TRBJ2-7, the complete variable domain reads DTGVSQNPRHKITKRGQNVTFRCDPISEHNRLYWYRQTLGQGPEFLTYFQNEAQLEKSRLLSDRFSAERPKGSFSTLEIQRTEQGDSAMYLCASSLDSSYEQYFGPGTRLTVT.

Written as DNA, the CDR3 is TGTGCCAGCAGCCCCTGGGGGGGAACTAGCACAGATACGCAGTATTTT. Translation gives CASSPWGGTSTDTQYF. The chain employs TRBV7-2 and TRBJ2-3; 7 bases line up with TRBD2. V was clipped by 5 bases and J by 0 bases; unmatched bases: 8. The V gene's germline CDR1 is SGHTA and CDR2 FQGNSA. This CDR3 is 16 amino acids long.

In its sample, this clone was seen a few times. The rearrangement links TRBV4-3 to TRBJ1-1, with 7 bases aligning to TRBD1. This CDR3 spans 17 amino acids. The trim removed 0 bases at V and 1 base at J, leaving 8 bases unmatched. Germline CDR1 LGHNA, CDR2 YSLEER. The CDR3 is CASSQESTGEWNTEAFF. DNA of the CDR3: TGCGCCAGCAGCCAAGAATCAACAGGGGAGTGGAACACTGAAGCTTTCTTT.

The DNA of the CDR3 is TGTGCCAGCAGCCAAGATACGGCAGGGCAAAACTATGGCTACACCTTC. Translating it yields CASSQDTAGQNYGYTF. This chain joins TRBV4-2 and TRBJ1-2; D is possibly TRBD1 (5 bases). From germline, CDR1 is LGHNA and CDR2 YNFKEQ. With 0 bases removed from V and 2 bases from J, the gap between germline ends came to 13 bases. The CDR3 loop spans 16 amino acids.

The chain combines TRBV7-2 with TRBJ1-3, with 7 bases lining up with TRBD1. V lost 2 bases and J lost 0; bases outside the gene matches: 4. The CDR3 consists of 16 residues. Germline CDR1 is SGHTA and CDR2 is FQGNSA. The DNA of the CDR3 is TGTGCCAGCAGCTTAAGGGACAGTCTCTCTGGAAACACCATATATTTT. Encoded protein: CASSLRDSLSGNTIYF. The full variable domain, in which reference TRBV7-2 and TRBJ1-3 provide the parts outside the CDR3, is GAGVSQSPSNKVTEKGKDVELRCDPISGHTALYWYRQSLGQGLEFLIYFQGNSAPDKSGLPSDRFSAERTGGSVSTLTIQRTQQEDSAVYLCASSLRDSLSGNTIYFGEGSWLTVV.

The chain recombines TRBV4-2 with TRBJ2-2, with TRBD1 matching over 7 bases. From germline, CDR1 is LGHNA and CDR2 YNFKEQ. Germline trimming cut 0 bases from V and 4 bases from J; bases unmatched to any gene: 5. The CDR3 length is 16 residues. This CDR3 is CASSQEASGGTGELFF. CDR3 in DNA: TGTGCCAGCAGCCAAGAAGCCTCAGGGGGCACCGGGGAGCTGTTTTTT.